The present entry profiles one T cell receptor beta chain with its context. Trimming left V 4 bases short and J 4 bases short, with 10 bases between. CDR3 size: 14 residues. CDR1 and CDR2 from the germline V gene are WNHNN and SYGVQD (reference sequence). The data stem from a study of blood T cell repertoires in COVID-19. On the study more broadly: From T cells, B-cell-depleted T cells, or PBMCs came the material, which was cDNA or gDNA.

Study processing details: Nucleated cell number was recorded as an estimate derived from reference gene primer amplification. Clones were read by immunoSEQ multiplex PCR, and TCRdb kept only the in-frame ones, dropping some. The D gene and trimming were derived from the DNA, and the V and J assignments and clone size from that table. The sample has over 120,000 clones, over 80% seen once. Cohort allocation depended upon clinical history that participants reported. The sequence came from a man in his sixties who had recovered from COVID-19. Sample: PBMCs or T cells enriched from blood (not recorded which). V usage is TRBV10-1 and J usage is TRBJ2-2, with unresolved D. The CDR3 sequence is CASSGLPSTGELFF. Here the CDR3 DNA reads TGCGCCAGCAGTGGTCTGCCGAGCACCGGGGAGCTGTTTTTT.